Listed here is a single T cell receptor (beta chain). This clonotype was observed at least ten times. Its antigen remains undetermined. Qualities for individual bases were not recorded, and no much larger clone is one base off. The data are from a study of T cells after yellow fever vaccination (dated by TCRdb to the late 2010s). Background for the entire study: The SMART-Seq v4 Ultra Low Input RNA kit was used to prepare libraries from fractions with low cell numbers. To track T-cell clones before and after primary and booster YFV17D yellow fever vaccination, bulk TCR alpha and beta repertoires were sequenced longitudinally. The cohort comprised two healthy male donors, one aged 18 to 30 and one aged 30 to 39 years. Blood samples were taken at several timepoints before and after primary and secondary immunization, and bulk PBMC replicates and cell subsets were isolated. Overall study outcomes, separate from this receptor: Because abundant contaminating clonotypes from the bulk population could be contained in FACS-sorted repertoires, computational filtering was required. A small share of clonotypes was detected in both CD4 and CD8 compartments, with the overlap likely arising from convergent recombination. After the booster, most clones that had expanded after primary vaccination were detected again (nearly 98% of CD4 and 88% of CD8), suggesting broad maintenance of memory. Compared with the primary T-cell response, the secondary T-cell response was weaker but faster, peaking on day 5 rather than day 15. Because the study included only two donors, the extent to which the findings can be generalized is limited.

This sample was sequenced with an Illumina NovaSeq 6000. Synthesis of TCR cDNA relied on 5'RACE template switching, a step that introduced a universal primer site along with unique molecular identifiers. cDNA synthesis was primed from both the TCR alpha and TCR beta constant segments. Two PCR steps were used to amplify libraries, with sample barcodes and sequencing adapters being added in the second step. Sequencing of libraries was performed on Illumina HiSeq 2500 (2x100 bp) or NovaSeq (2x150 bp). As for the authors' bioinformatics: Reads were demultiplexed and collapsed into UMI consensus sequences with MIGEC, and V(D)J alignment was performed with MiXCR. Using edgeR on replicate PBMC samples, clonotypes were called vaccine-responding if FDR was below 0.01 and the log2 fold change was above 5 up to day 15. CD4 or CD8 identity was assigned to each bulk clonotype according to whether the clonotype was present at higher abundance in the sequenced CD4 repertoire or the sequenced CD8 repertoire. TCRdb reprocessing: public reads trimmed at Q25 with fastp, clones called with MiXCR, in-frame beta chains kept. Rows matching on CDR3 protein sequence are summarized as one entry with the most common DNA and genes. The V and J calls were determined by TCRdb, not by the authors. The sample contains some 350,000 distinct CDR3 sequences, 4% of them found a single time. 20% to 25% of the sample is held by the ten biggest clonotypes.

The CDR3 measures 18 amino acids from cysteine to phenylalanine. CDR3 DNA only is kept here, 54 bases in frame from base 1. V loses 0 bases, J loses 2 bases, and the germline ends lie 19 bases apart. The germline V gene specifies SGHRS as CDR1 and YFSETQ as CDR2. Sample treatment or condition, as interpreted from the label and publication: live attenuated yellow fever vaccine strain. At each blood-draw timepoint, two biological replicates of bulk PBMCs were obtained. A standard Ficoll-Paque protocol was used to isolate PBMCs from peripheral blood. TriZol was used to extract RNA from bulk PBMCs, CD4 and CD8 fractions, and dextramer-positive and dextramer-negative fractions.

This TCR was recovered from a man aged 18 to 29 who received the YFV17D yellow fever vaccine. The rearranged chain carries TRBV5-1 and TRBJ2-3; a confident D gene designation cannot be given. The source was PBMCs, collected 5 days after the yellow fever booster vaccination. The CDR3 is CASSLAIHSDPATDTQYF. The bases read TGCGCCAGCAGCTTGGCCATTCACTCCGACCCAGCCACAGATACGCAGTATTTT.